This note documents a single TCR beta chain sequence. Its specificity is not known. This specimen comes from a study of cytomegalovirus exposure and HLA in healthy donors. Study-wide results and caveats: An Asian-associated ancestry cluster reportedly showed fewer N-insertions than the roughly 600-donor mean in a later analysis. A later look showed TCR association rates differing by HLA locus, highest for DRB1 and lowest for HLA-C.

The PCR ran on 60 Vbeta and 13 Jbeta primers. In the original processing: The authors later counted 65 million to 90 million unique TCR beta chains, 9 million to 14 million of them shared. Produced via immunoSEQ multiplex PCR; TCRdb's table is partial and in-frame only. For V, J and clone size, that table is used; D and trimming come from the DNA. This table has under 95,000 clones, more than 60% appearing once. V was trimmed by 8 bases and J by 2 bases, leaving 13 bases between them. CDR1 MNHNS and CDR2 SASEGT come from the germline V gene. The CDR3 is 13 residues long. The rearrangement joins TRBV6-1 to TRBJ2-7; perhaps TRBD1 as D (6 bases). The TCR comes from a man between 35 and 55 years old in good health and CMV-seronegative. The sequenced sample was PBMCs. The CDR3, as DNA: TGTGCCAGCCCCGGGACACCGCCCTACGAGCAGTACTTC. Its translation is CASPGTPPYEQYF.